Shown below are 7 T cell receptor beta chains from a single sample sequenced in a study of Graves' ophthalmopathy and Graves' hyperthyroidism. The TCR beta CDR3 regions underwent amplification from RNA transcripts. The workflow started with a first-round RT-PCR run with HTBI primers and then moved on to a second-round multiplex PCR. TCRdb re-called the multiplex PCR reads with MiXCR, one entry per CDR3 protein. The sample records 340,000 or so distinct CDR3 sequences, under 20% being singletons. Sequenced sample: peripheral blood. These TCRs come from an adult man with Graves' ophthalmopathy.

In its sample, this clonotype was seen many times. The chain is built from TRBV29-1 and TRBJ1-1; D possibly corresponds to TRBD1 (5 bases). This CDR3 comprises 13 residues. V shed 5 bases and J shed 3 bases, with 13 bases lying between them. Looked up from germline, CDR1 is SQVTM and CDR2 is ANQGSEA. CDR3 DNA sequence: TGCAGCGTTCTAGGGACCCTGGACACTGAAGCTTTCTTT. It encodes CSVLGTLDTEAFF. Variable domain in full (rest from reference TRBV29-1 and TRBJ1-1): SAVISQKPSRDICQRGTSLTIQCQVDSQVTMMFWYRQQPGQSLTLIATANQGSEATYESGFVIDKFPISRPNLTFSTLTVSNMSPEDSSIYLCSVLGTLDTEAFFGQGTRLTVV.

The V gene is TRBV6-1, the J gene TRBJ2-5, with D possibly being TRBD2 (6 bases). The CDR3 sequence is 13 residues long. V was shortened by 6 bases and J by 4 bases, with 12 bases between the two germline ends. Looked up from germline, CDR1 is MNHNS and CDR2 is SASEGT. DNA for the CDR3: TGTGCCAGCAGACCACCTAGCGCAGAGACCCAGTACTTC. As protein: CASRPPSAETQYF.

Regarding this clonotype: Mismatch with germline at one junction end may stem from a read error. This rearrangement joins TRBV12-3 or TRBV12-4 to TRBJ1-1; D not certain. CDR3 length equals 12 residues. CDR3 nucleotide sequence: TGTGCCGGCAGTTTATTGGGATCTGAAGCTTTCTTT. Encoded protein: CAGSLLGSEAFF.

The table lists this clonotype with many counts. J is TRBJ2-7 and V is TRBV12-3 or TRBV12-4; a possible D gene is TRBD2 (6 bases). The V gene lost 6 bases and the J gene lost 7 bases, with 13 bases spanning the gap. This CDR3 has 12 residues. The CDR3 bases are TGTGCCAGCAGGTATAGTGGAGGGGAGCAGTACTTC. Its protein product is CASRYSGGEQYF.

This clonotype was observed many times. The chain links TRBV30 to TRBJ2-5; TRBD2 matches at 8 bases. The CDR3 runs to 14 residues. CDR1 and CDR2 from the germline V gene are GTSNPN and SVGIG (reference sequence). J lost 5 bases, V lost 1 base, and 6 bases had no gene match. The DNA of the CDR3 is TGTGCCTGGAGTGCCGGGGGGGGCGCGGAGACCCAGTACTTC. Its protein product is CAWSAGGGAETQYF.

V usage is TRBV10-3 and J usage is TRBJ1-6; no reliable D call. Germline values: CDR1 ENHRY, CDR2 SYGVKD. V shed 2 bases and J shed 10 bases, with 18 bases lying between them. The length of the CDR3 is 16 residues. CDR3 sequence reads: CAISEESVAVGSPLHF. Written as DNA, the CDR3 is TGTGCCATCAGTGAGGAATCGGTGGCAGTAGGGTCACCCCTCCACTTT.

Comment on this clonotype: A read error may produce the germline difference seen at one junction end. The V call is TRBV11-1, the J call TRBJ1-5; D uncertain. This CDR3 has 16 amino acids. Germline V gives CDR1 SGHAT, CDR2 FQDESV (reference sequence). The CDR3 region has the DNA TGTGCCAGCAGCTTAACGAAGAGGCCTCAGCAATCAGCCCCAGCATTT. Residues: CASSLTKRPQQSAPAF.